A single sample gave rise to the 5 T cell receptor beta chains below, sequenced in a study of preoperative IRX-2 immunotherapy in early breast cancer. The table came from immunoSEQ multiplex PCR; TCRdb's copy has only in-frame clones and leaves some out. The sample consists of about 45,000 clones, 77% of them appearing once. Treatment indicated: preoperative locoregional IRX-2 cytokine immunotherapy. The sample was tumor tissue, taken after IRX-2 immunotherapy. These receptors were obtained from a human donor with breast cancer.

The V call is TRBV6-8, the J call TRBJ2-1; 9 bases fit TRBD2. With 8 bases clipped from V and 8 bases from J, the junction kept 7 bases outside the gene matches. CDR3 length: 13 residues. From germline, CDR1 is MNHGY and CDR2 SAAAGT. The CDR3 here is CASRREGNHEQFF. Written as DNA, the CDR3 is TGTGCCAGCCGGCGGGAGGGCAATCATGAGCAGTTCTTC.

The rearrangement links TRBV18 to TRBJ2-7; TRBD2 agrees at 10 bases. The trim removed 4 bases at V and 2 bases at J, leaving 11 bases unmatched. This CDR3 has 17 residues. Germline V gene sequence: CDR1 KGHSH, CDR2 LQKENI. The CDR3 nucleotides read TGTGCCAGCTCACGTGGGGCTAGCGGGAGACTAGCCTACGAGCAGTACTTC. Its protein product is CASSRGASGRLAYEQYF. Together with reference TRBV18 and TRBJ2-7, the CDR3 gives the full variable domain: NAGVMQNPRHLVRRRGQEARLRCSPMKGHSHVYWYRQLPEEGLKFMVYLQKENIIDESGMPKERFSAEFPKEGPSILRIQQVVRGDSAAYFCASSRGASGRLAYEQYFGPGTRLTVT.

This chain connects TRBV2 to TRBJ2-2; TRBD2 agrees at 10 bases. Germline V CDR1 and CDR2: SNHLY, FYNNEI. The CDR3 length is 16 residues. The J segment lost 2 bases and the V segment lost 6 bases, leaving 6 bases of the junction unmatched. CDR3 coding DNA: TGTGCCAGCAGGAAAGCTAGCGGGAGAAACACCGGGGAGCTGTTTTTT. It specifies CASRKASGRNTGELFF.

This clone came up once. The rearrangement uses TRBV19 and TRBJ2-2; a weak D match, TRBD1 (5 bases). The germline V and J ends were trimmed by 6 bases and 3 bases, with 11 bases remaining between them. The length of the CDR3 is 14 residues. Germline assignment: CDR1 LNHDA and CDR2 SQIVND (reference sequence). The CDR3 loop is CASSTDTDTGELFF. CDR3 bases: TGTGCCAGTAGCACGGACACAGACACCGGGGAGCTGTTTTTT.

This clone appeared a single time. The chain is built from TRBV6-8 and TRBJ1-5; D not certain. The germline V and J ends were trimmed by 6 bases and 5 bases, with 14 bases remaining between them. The CDR3 extends over 14 amino acids. Looked up from germline, CDR1 is MNHGY and CDR2 is SAAAGT. The CDR3 nucleotides read TGTGCCAGCAGAAGAATCGGCGGCGATCAGCCCCAGCATTTT. It is translated as CASRRIGGDQPQHF.